The subject of this entry is one T cell receptor beta chain. Antigen unknown. Amplifying from RNA transcripts, the study obtained TCR beta CDR3 regions. First-round RT-PCR relied on HTBI primers, and a second-round multiplex PCR came next. MiXCR was run by TCRdb on the multiplex PCR reads, yielding one entry per CDR3 protein. Here the sample spans roughly 610,000 distinct CDR3 sequences, 22% being singletons. These data originate in a study of Graves' ophthalmopathy and Graves' hyperthyroidism. General study results and limits: Most thyroid-expanded clonotypes exceeding 0.001 frequency were also found in blood.

This CDR3 contains 13 residues. Trimming took 4 bases from V and 7 from J, leaving 13 bases between them. Per germline, CDR1 MNHEY and CDR2 SVGAGI. The chain is built from TRBV6-5 and TRBJ1-2; D unclear. The specimen was peripheral blood. This clonotype was sampled from a woman under 30 with stable Graves' hyperthyroidism. Some clones in this sample may be carry-over from other donors' samples. This chain's CDR3 is CASSFEGGRGYTF. For the CDR3, the DNA is TGTGCCAGCAGTTTCGAGGGAGGACGTGGCTACACCTTC.